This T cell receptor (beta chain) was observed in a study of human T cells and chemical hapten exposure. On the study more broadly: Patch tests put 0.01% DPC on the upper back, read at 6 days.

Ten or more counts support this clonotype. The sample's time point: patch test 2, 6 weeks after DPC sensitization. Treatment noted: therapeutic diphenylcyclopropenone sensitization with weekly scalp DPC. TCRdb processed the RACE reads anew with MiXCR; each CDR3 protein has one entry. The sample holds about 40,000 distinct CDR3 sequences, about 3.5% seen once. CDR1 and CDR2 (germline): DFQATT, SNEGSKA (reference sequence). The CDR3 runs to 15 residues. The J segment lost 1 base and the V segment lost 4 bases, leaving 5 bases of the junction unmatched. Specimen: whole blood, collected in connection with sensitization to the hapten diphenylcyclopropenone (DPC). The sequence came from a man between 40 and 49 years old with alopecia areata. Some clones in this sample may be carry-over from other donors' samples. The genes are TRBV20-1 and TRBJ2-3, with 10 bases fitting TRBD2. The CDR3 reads CSATAGTSGTDTQYF. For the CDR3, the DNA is TGCAGTGCTACGGCGGGGACTAGCGGCACAGATACGCAGTATTTT.